This T cell receptor (beta chain) came from a study of blood T cell repertoires in COVID-19. About the study: The United States, Italy and Spain provided the acute and convalescent COVID-19 samples.

Clones were read by immunoSEQ multiplex PCR, and TCRdb kept only the in-frame ones, dropping some. The sample shows 150,000 to 200,000 clones, roughly 80% of them seen only once. The CDR3 has 15 amino acids. The ends were cut back, 6 bases at V and 2 bases at J, with 15 bases in the middle. Germline V gives CDR1 KGHSH, CDR2 LQKENI. The age range of participants was about 18 to 89 years, with residence in about 25 US areas. The sequence was collected from a man between 50 and 59 years old who had recovered from COVID-19. The rearrangement uses TRBV18 and TRBJ2-3; D is perhaps TRBD1 (5 bases). Sequenced sample: PBMCs or T cells enriched from blood (not recorded which). The CDR3 DNA sequence: TGTGCCAGCTCCCAGGGTCCCGGCCCCACAGATACGCAGTATTTT. Its protein product is CASSQGPGPTDTQYF.